A selection of T cell receptor beta chains follows, all from one sample in a study of shared clonotypes between healthy human individuals. TCRdb's table, derived via immunoSEQ multiplex PCR, lists solely in-frame clones and lacks some. The repertoire has around 560,000 clones, about 95% of them found once; the top ten carry 0.095% to 0.14%. The sequenced sample consisted of naive CD8+ T cells sorted from blood. The receptors were sampled from a woman in her twenties or thirties in good health. CDR3s include the opening cysteine and the closing phenylalanine or tryptophan. Fields, in order: clone size, J gene, D gene, V gene, CDR3 protein, CDR3 DNA. The D gene is left open where the match is weak. The listing skips clone size in some rows; elsewhere it reads once, few, many or a size class.

. TRBJ1-2 TRBD1 TRBV5-6 CASSLWDRALNYGYTF TGTGCCAGCAGCTTGTGGGACAGAGCCCTTAACTATGGCTACACCTTC
. TRBJ2-5 TRBD2 TRBV5-1 CASSLVLAGEQYF TGCGCCAGCAGCTTGGTGCTAGCGGGTGAGCAGTACTTC
. TRBJ2-7 . TRBV7-9 CASSPPRVGAGLSYEQYF TGTGCCAGCAGCCCCCCCCGGGTTGGCGCAGGGCTCTCCTACGAGCAGTACTTC
. TRBJ1-1 . TRBV27 CASSFRDGVGTEAFF TGTGCCAGCAGTTTCAGGGACGGCGTGGGCACTGAAGCTTTCTTT
. TRBJ2-1 . TRBV27 CASRSVGVSYNEQFF TGTGCCAGCAGGTCTGTGGGGGTCTCCTACAATGAGCAGTTCTTC
. TRBJ1-3 . TRBV28 CASSFLGGISGNTIYF TGTGCCAGCAGTTTTTTAGGGGGTATTTCTGGAAACACCATATATTTT
. TRBJ2-1 . TRBV4-1 CASSQSWSGREQFF TGCGCCAGCTCCCAGAGCTGGTCCGGTCGTGAGCAGTTCTTC
. TRBJ1-2 TRBD1 TRBV6-5 CASSYGQGAGVYGYTF TGTGCCAGCAGTTACGGACAGGGGGCTGGGGTCTATGGCTACACCTTC
. TRBJ2-2 . TRBV6-4 CASSHPRTGELFF TGTGCCAGCAGTCACCCTAGGACCGGGGAGCTGTTTTTT
. TRBJ2-2 . TRBV10-2 CASSEPGNTGELFF TGCGCCAGCAGTGAACCAGGGAACACCGGGGAGCTGTTTTTT
. TRBJ1-1 . TRBV7-9 CASRFLDGAISEAFF TGTGCCAGCAGGTTTTTGGACGGGGCCATCTCTGAAGCTTTCTTT
. TRBJ1-3 . TRBV10-2 CASSDNGLGNTIYF TGCGCCAGCAGTGACAACGGTCTAGGAAACACCATATATTTT
. TRBJ1-3 . TRBV25-1 CASSEGSGNTIYF TGTGCCAGCAGTGAGGGTTCTGGAAACACCATATATTTT
. TRBJ2-7 . TRBV11-2 CASKPGDHYEQYF TGTGCCAGCAAGCCTGGGGACCACTACGAGCAGTACTTC
. TRBJ2-7 . TRBV14 CASSPTSYEQYF TGTGCCAGCAGCCCTACCTCCTACGAGCAGTACTTC
. TRBJ2-2 . TRBV28 CASSLIGQSNTGELFF TGTGCCAGCAGTTTAATCGGACAATCGAACACCGGGGAGCTGTTTTTT
. TRBJ1-3 . TRBV21-1 CASSAAGSASGNTIYF TGTGCCAGCAGCGCCGCTGGTTCCGCCTCTGGAAACACCATATATTTT
. TRBJ2-7 TRBD1 TRBV7-2 CASSLATGAYEQYF TGTGCCAGCAGCTTAGCGACAGGGGCCTACGAGCAGTACTTC
. TRBJ1-6 . TRBV15 CATSSKRPPVRPLHF TGTGCCACCAGCAGCAAAAGACCGCCTGTCCGACCCCTCCACTTT
. TRBJ2-2 . TRBV27 CASTITGGAGELFF TGTGCCAGCACCATTACAGGGGGGGCCGGGGAGCTGTTTTTT
. TRBJ2-7 TRBD2 TRBV27 CASSLSGPGSYEQYF TGTGCCAGCAGCCTTAGCGGGCCGGGCTCCTACGAGCAGTACTTC
. TRBJ2-3 TRBD2 TRBV28 CATRVAGITDTQYF TGTGCCACCCGGGTAGCGGGGATCACAGATACGCAGTATTTT
. TRBJ1-4 TRBD1 TRBV14 CASSLAAGTGVEKLFF TGTGCCAGCAGCCTCGCGGCCGGGACAGGGGTCGAAAAACTGTTTTTT
. TRBJ2-6 . TRBV18 CASSPPKGSGANVLTF TGTGCCAGCTCACCACCGAAGGGTTCGGGGGCCAACGTCCTGACTTTC
once TRBJ2-7 . TRBV7-9 CASSLVNEQYF TGTGCCAGCAGCTTAGTGAACGAGCAGTACTTC
. TRBJ1-3 . TRBV4-1 CASSQDARSGNTIYF TGCGCCAGCAGCCAAGATGCCAGGTCCGGAAACACCATATATTTT
. TRBJ2-7 TRBD1 TRBV19 CASKAGQGLGYEQYF TGTGCCAGTAAGGCGGGACAGGGGCTCGGGTACGAGCAGTACTTC
. TRBJ1-2 . TRBV23-1 CASSCRGSAGF TGCGCCAGCAGTTGTCGGGGGTCGGCCGGCTTC
. TRBJ2-7 TRBD2 TRBV13 CASSQSGRVYEQYF TGTGCCAGCAGCCAAAGCGGGAGAGTGTACGAGCAGTACTTC
once TRBJ2-7 . TRBV11-2 CASSLTGVLSYEQYF TGTGCCAGCAGCTTAACTGGGGTACTCTCCTACGAGCAGTACTTC
. TRBJ2-1 . TRBV5-8 CASSIVNEQFF TGTGCCAGCAGTATAGTCAATGAGCAGTTCTTC
. TRBJ2-1 . TRBV27 CASSPHTAPNEQFF TGTGCCAGCAGTCCCCACACGGCCCCCAATGAGCAGTTCTTC
. TRBJ1-2 TRBD1 TRBV7-2 CASSSGQTDLLRSGYTF TGTGCCAGCAGCTCGGGACAGACCGACCTATTGAGAAGTGGCTACACCTTC
. TRBJ2-7 . TRBV28 CASSWTPSSYEQYF TGTGCCAGCAGTTGGACACCAAGCTCCTACGAGCAGTACTTC
. TRBJ1-5 . TRBV27 CASGNQPQHF TGTGCCAGTGGAAATCAGCCCCAGCATTTT
. TRBJ2-7 . TRBV10-1 CASIHSYEQYF TGCGCCAGCATCCATTCCTACGAGCAGTACTTC
. TRBJ2-7 . TRBV27 CASKYSTGATYEQYF TGTGCCAGCAAATACTCGACGGGAGCGACCTACGAGCAGTACTTC
few TRBJ2-2 TRBD2 TRBV5-1 CASSLASLAGVNTGELFF TGCGCCAGCAGCTTGGCGTCCCTAGCGGGAGTAAACACCGGGGAGCTGTTTTTT
. TRBJ1-1 . TRBV19 CASSILVNTEAFF TGTGCCAGTAGTATTTTGGTGAACACTGAAGCTTTCTTT
. TRBJ2-7 . TRBV5-6 CASSTFPTSYEQYF TGTGCCAGCAGTACTTTTCCCACTAGCTACGAGCAGTACTTC
. TRBJ1-4 . TRBV6-1 CASSELVASLNEKLFF TGTGCCAGCAGTGAACTAGTGGCTTCTCTCAATGAAAAACTGTTTTTT
. TRBJ1-5 . TRBV19 CASSSTPYSNQPQHF TGTGCCAGTAGTTCGACACCGTACAGCAATCAGCCCCAGCATTTT
once TRBJ1-2 . TRBV7-9 CASSFPRRDYGYTF TGTGCCAGCAGCTTCCCCCGGCGGGATTATGGCTACACCTTC
few TRBJ2-7 . TRBV7-2 CASSNTGRAYEQYF TGTGCCAGCAGCAATACGGGACGGGCCTACGAGCAGTACTTC
. TRBJ2-2 . TRBV5-1 CASSVWDQNTGELFF TGCGCCAGCAGCGTCTGGGACCAGAACACCGGGGAGCTGTTTTTT
few TRBJ1-1 . TRBV19 CASSMTGNTEAFF TGTGCCAGTAGTATGACAGGGAACACTGAAGCTTTCTTT
. TRBJ2-1 . TRBV27 CASNAPPDPEQFF TGTGCCAGCAACGCCCCCCCCGACCCGGAGCAGTTCTTC
once TRBJ1-1 TRBD1 TRBV19 CASSIPTGAITEAFF TGTGCCAGTAGTATTCCGACAGGGGCGATCACTGAAGCTTTCTTT
. TRBJ2-1 TRBD2 TRBV15 CATSREARLADHNEQFF TGTGCCACCAGCAGAGAGGCGAGACTAGCGGACCACAATGAGCAGTTCTTC
. TRBJ2-6 . TRBV9 CASSVGANVLTF TGTGCCAGCAGCGTAGGGGCCAACGTCCTGACTTTC
. TRBJ1-1 . TRBV4-2 CASSQDIGRVIGMNTEAFF TGTGCCAGCAGCCAAGATATAGGCAGGGTAATAGGTATGAACACTGAAGCTTTCTTT
. TRBJ2-7 TRBD2 TRBV15 CATSRGGTSSYEQYF TGTGCCACCAGCAGGGGTGGGACTAGCTCCTACGAGCAGTACTTC
. TRBJ2-7 . TRBV18 CASSPPGFSSYEQYF TGTGCCAGCTCACCACCAGGGTTCTCCTCCTACGAGCAGTACTTC
. TRBJ2-1 . TRBV19 CASSIQDPSYNEQFF TGTGCCAGTAGTATTCAAGATCCCTCCTACAATGAGCAGTTCTTC
once TRBJ2-7 . TRBV9 CASSVGVSVGRDYEQYF TGTGCCAGCAGCGTAGGTGTTAGTGTGGGACGCGACTACGAGCAGTACTTC